This entry lists 21 T cell receptor beta chains sequenced from one sample in a study of blood T cell repertoires in COVID-19 (dated by TCRdb to the early 2020s). Libraries were built with the immunoSEQ multiplex PCR assay. In TCRdb, the immuneACCESS table is reduced to in-frame sequences with V and J assigned. These tables do not hold every clone; where another copy was compared, an unresolved V gene accounts for under half, and the others remain unexplained. Counted in this sample were about 200,000 clones; more than 80% of them appeared once. The ten largest clones capture approximately 0.56% of the sample. Sample: peripheral blood. These receptors were collected from a man aged 50-59 years with acute or convalescent COVID-19.

The chain combines TRBV27 with TRBJ1-6; 9 bases align to TRBD1. With 1 base clipped from V and 9 bases from J, the junction kept 10 bases outside the gene matches. This CDR3 spans 17 amino acids. Germline CDR1 is MNHEY and CDR2 is SMNVEV (reference sequence). Here the CDR3 reads CASSLLSGTGSGSPLHF. DNA for the CDR3: TGTGCCAGCAGTTTATTATCCGGGACAGGGAGTGGTTCACCCCTCCACTTT.

This clone was detected only a few times. The chain links TRBV29-1 to TRBJ2-7; D ambiguous. In germline, CDR1 is SQVTM, CDR2 ANQGSEA. The CDR3 spans 12 residues. V was shortened by 8 bases and J by 7 bases, with 18 bases between the two germline ends. CDR3 in DNA: TGCAGCTATGGTCCCCCCGCAGTAGAGCAGTACTTC. As protein: CSYGPPAVEQYF.

The chain employs TRBV5-1 and TRBJ2-2; TRBD1 agrees at 9 bases. J was trimmed by 6 bases and V by 7 bases; bases with no gene match: 16. This CDR3 is built from 17 residues. Germline loops: CDR1 SGHRS, CDR2 YFSETQ. In DNA, the CDR3 is TGCGCCAGCCTACCCGCCCAGGGACAGGGAAAACCCGGGGAGCTGTTTTTT. Protein product: CASLPAQGQGKPGELFF.

This clone was picked up one time. V and J are TRBV6-5 and TRBJ2-6; TRBD1 is a possible D gene (5 bases). Trimming left V 6 bases short and J 0 bases short, with 9 bases between. Germline V gene lookup returns CDR1 MNHEY and CDR2 SVGAGI. The CDR3 is 15 amino acids. The CDR3 region has the DNA TGTGCCAGCAGGGACACCAGCTCTGGGGCCAACGTCCTGACTTTC. It specifies CASRDTSSGANVLTF.

The sample holds one count of this clone. The chain uses TRBV18 and TRBJ1-5; 7 bases match TRBD1. V was pared by 5 bases and J by 5 bases, with 6 bases of the junction left unmatched. This CDR3 has 14 amino acids. Germline V gene data show CDR1 as KGHSH and CDR2 as LQKENI. The CDR3 spells CASSETGYDQPQHF. The CDR3 DNA reads as TGTGCCAGCTCAGAGACAGGGTACGATCAGCCCCAGCATTTT.

The chain has TRBV11-2 and TRBJ1-3, with D perhaps matching TRBD1 (6 bases). Germline V gene lookup returns CDR1 SGHAT and CDR2 FQNNGV. The CDR3 spans 13 residues. The ends were cut back, 1 base at V and 10 bases at J, with 11 bases in the middle. DNA of the CDR3: TGTGCCAGCAGCTTAGGCCCCGACAGGACCATATATTTT. Translation gives CASSLGPDRTIYF.

J is TRBJ1-2 and V is TRBV6-6, with TRBD1 identical over 9 bases. This CDR3 has 15 residues. V was pared by 4 bases and J by 5 bases, with 8 bases of the junction left unmatched. Germline V gene data show CDR1 as MNHNY and CDR2 as SVGAGI (reference sequence). Here the CDR3 DNA reads TGTGCCAGCAGTTCCGAGGGACAGGGTCGGTATGGCTACACCTTC. This encodes CASSSEGQGRYGYTF.

The chain links TRBV24-1 to TRBJ2-7, with D possibly TRBD1 on 5 matching bases. V gave up 8 bases and J gave up 2 bases, with 15 bases separating them. The CDR3 covers 14 residues. Per germline, CDR1 KGHDR and CDR2 SFDVKD. The CDR3 spells CATIQGARTYEQYV. The CDR3 DNA follows: TGTGCCACCATACAAGGGGCGCGGACCTACGAGCAGTACGTC.

This chain links TRBV27 with TRBJ1-4, with D possibly TRBD1 on 5 matching bases. Per the germline V gene, CDR1 is MNHEY and CDR2 is SMNVEV (reference sequence). The CDR3 covers 14 residues. V was clipped by 6 bases and J by 7 bases, with 15 bases between them. CDR3 DNA: TGTGCCAGCAGATCGGGAGGGACGGGTGAAAAACTGTTTTTT. Amino acids: CASRSGGTGEKLFF.

The V call is TRBV15, the J call TRBJ1-5; 7 nucleotides match TRBD1. This CDR3 is 16 amino acids long. V lost 1 base and J lost 6; bases outside the gene matches: 9. Per germline, CDR1 LNHNV and CDR2 YYDKDF (reference sequence). In nucleotides, the CDR3 is TGTGCCACCAGCAGAGGACAGGGCTTTAATTTTCAGCCCCAGCATTTT. Its translation is CATSRGQGFNFQPQHF.

On this clone itself: This same CDR3 is encoded by further DNA sequences in the sample. The chain joins TRBV5-1 to TRBJ2-3; 7 bases agree with TRBD2. This CDR3 has 16 residues. V trimming: 0 bases; J trimming: 3 bases; junction bases outside the gene matches: 7. CDR1 SGHRS and CDR2 YFSETQ come from the germline V gene. The CDR3 sequence: CASSLAALASTDTQYF. The CDR3 DNA sequence: TGCGCCAGCAGCTTGGCGGCACTAGCGTCGACAGATACGCAGTATTTT. Full variable domain (outside the CDR3, taken from reference TRBV5-1 and TRBJ2-3): KAGVTQTPRYLIKTRGQQVTLSCSPISGHRSVSWYQQTPGQGLQFLFEYFSETQRNKGNFPGRFSGRQFSNSRSEMNVSTLELGDSALYLCASSLAALASTDTQYFGPGTRLTVL.

The gene calls are TRBV5-8 and TRBJ2-3; maybe TRBD2 (5 bases). The CDR3 is 14 residues long. Trimming pared 4 bases from V and 9 bases from J, leaving 18 bases between. Germline V gene data show CDR1 as SGHTS and CDR2 as YDEGEE. The CDR3 DNA follows: TGTGCCAGCAGCCCCGCCGGGATGGGTTGGACGCAGTATTTT. Translating gives CASSPAGMGWTQYF.

The V and J genes are TRBV4-2 and TRBJ2-5; 8 bases align to TRBD1. The V gene end was trimmed by 2 bases and the J gene end by 5 bases; junction bases not matched to a gene: 1. The CDR3 covers 13 residues. Per the germline V gene, CDR1 is LGHNA and CDR2 is YNFKEQ. The DNA for the CDR3 is TGTGCCAGCAGCCAATACAGGGGGGAGACCCAGTACTTC. Amino acids: CASSQYRGETQYF.

This clone was detected only once. The chain is built from TRBV28 and TRBJ1-2; possible D gene TRBD1, 6 bases. With 3 bases removed from V and 1 base from J, the gap between germline ends came to 12 bases. CDR1 and CDR2 from the germline V gene are MDHEN and SYDVKM. CDR3 length: 15 residues. The CDR3 nucleotides are TGTGCCAGCAGTTTTGCCCCACAGGGTAACTATGGCTACACCTTC. This gives the protein CASSFAPQGNYGYTF.

The rearrangement uses TRBV7-9 and TRBJ2-2; TRBD2 matches 8 bases. The junction had 13 bases not matched to a gene; V was cut back by 5 bases and J by 8 bases. This CDR3 spans 16 amino acids. The germline CDR1 and CDR2 sequences are SEHNR and FQNEAQ (reference sequence). The CDR3 region has the DNA TGTGCCAGCAGCCCCACCGGAGCGGGAGACTTTGGGGAGCTGTTTTTT. Translating it yields CASSPTGAGDFGELFF. Based on the CDR3 plus reference TRBV7-9 and TRBJ2-2, the full variable domain is DTGVSQNPRHKITKRGQNVTFRCDPISEHNRLYWYRQTLGQGPEFLTYFQNEAQLEKSRLLSDRFSAERPKGSFSTLEIQRTEQGDSAMYLCASSPTGAGDFGELFFGEGSRLTVL.

The rearrangement uses TRBV19 and TRBJ2-4, with D unclear. Germline V lookup: CDR1 LNHDA, CDR2 SQIVND (reference sequence). V lost 7 bases and J 4 bases, leaving 17 bases between the germline ends. CDR3 length: 15 amino acids. CDR3 residues: CASTPQLGVKNIQYF. For the CDR3, the DNA is TGTGCCAGTACCCCTCAATTGGGCGTTAAAAACATTCAGTACTTC.

This sequence joins TRBV27 and TRBJ1-5; 12 nucleotides align to TRBD1. CDR3 length: 18 residues. Germline loops: CDR1 MNHEY, CDR2 SMNVEV (reference sequence). Losses at the gene ends were 5 bases for V and 7 bases for J; bases not matched to a gene: 15. CDR3 bases: TGTGCCAGCAGTAAGGGGTGGGGGACAGGGGGCCCAGGGCAGCCCCAGCATTTT. The encoded protein is CASSKGWGTGGPGQPQHF.

This chain joins TRBV28 and TRBJ1-2; possible D gene TRBD1, 6 bases. Between the trimmed V and J ends, which lost 7 bases and 7 bases, there was a span of 19 bases. CDR1 is MDHEN, CDR2 SYDVKM, per germline. The CDR3 totals 14 residues. This CDR3 reads CASTLPTQGIGYTF. The DNA for the CDR3 is TGTGCCAGCACCCTACCGACACAGGGAATTGGCTACACCTTC.

The J gene is TRBJ2-1, the V gene TRBV6-2 or TRBV6-3; TRBD1 is a possible D gene (6 bases). The germline gives CDR1 MNHEY, CDR2 SVGEGT. The CDR3 totals 14 residues. V lost 5 bases and J 4 bases, leaving 12 bases between the germline ends. For the CDR3, the DNA is TGTGCCAGCAGTCGACTGACAGGATACAATGAGCAGTTCTTC. This sequence encodes CASSRLTGYNEQFF.

The chain combines TRBV27 with TRBJ1-5; D remains ambiguous. The CDR3 runs to 13 residues. Germline V gene data show CDR1 as MNHEY and CDR2 as SMNVEV (reference sequence). V lost 5 bases and J lost 2, with 7 bases in between. The CDR3 sequence: CASSIHGNQPQHF. The CDR3 region has the DNA TGTGCCAGCAGTATACATGGCAATCAGCCCCAGCATTTT.

The chain links TRBV5-4 to TRBJ2-2; 13 bases are shared with TRBD2. Germline-derived CDR1 and CDR2 are SGHNT and YYREEE (reference sequence). The CDR3 length is 17 residues. The ends lost 5 bases at V and 4 bases at J; junction bases unmatched: 8. In nucleotides, the CDR3 is TGTGCCAGCAGAGAACTAGCGGGGGGGCCGTTCACCGGGGAGCTGTTTTTT. Translation: CASRELAGGPFTGELFF.